This T cell receptor beta chain was profiled in a study of cytomegalovirus exposure and HLA in healthy donors. Trimming took off 4 bases at V and 1 base at J, with 12 bases between the two ends. Germline loops: CDR1 SGDLS, CDR2 YYNGEE. The CDR3 spans 14 residues. Study findings and constraints: The study carried out a later analysis of TCR beta sequences. It associated around 17,000 of them with specific HLA alleles at a false discovery rate of 0.05. Rates of TCR association differed by HLA locus in a later analysis, with DRB1 highest and HLA-C lowest. Highly shared sequence variants in one cluster were likely a sequencing artifact. Specific recognition of CMV antigens was confirmed in vitro for three chains (all CMV-associated).

About this clone itself: The antigen is undetermined.

PCR was performed using 60 Vbeta and 13 Jbeta primers. Profiling relied on immunoSEQ multiplex PCR, and the TCRdb table lists in-frame clones only, not all of them. The table lists 100,000 to 130,000 clones, 82% of them singletons. The sequence was collected from a man aged 30-40 years in good health and CMV-seropositive. This sequence joins TRBV9 and TRBJ2-7; D is perhaps TRBD2 (7 bases). What was sequenced was PBMCs. DNA of the CDR3: TGTGCCAGCAGCCCGAGGGGGGGATCCTACGAGCAGTACTTC. Its translation is CASSPRGGSYEQYF.